The T cell receptor beta chain described here comes from a study of T cells in Graves' hyperthyroidism and ophthalmopathy (dated by TCRdb to about 2019). The study in broad terms: Peripheral blood was collected at initial diagnosis, before any treatment. Prospective prediction of ophthalmopathy was tested in an independent validation cohort of 18 to 20 hyperthyroidism patients and around 16 patients who later progressed to ophthalmopathy. TCR Vbeta CDR3 sequencing of 135 peripheral blood samples (roughly 43 ophthalmopathy, 75 or so hyperthyroidism and about 17 progressor patients) is reported in the paper. The 75 to 100 discovery patients were divided at random into training and test sets in a 7:3 ratio. In addition, the study compared T-cell repertoires in thyroid tissue and in blood from six Graves' hyperthyroidism patients. A discovery cohort of about a hundred patients, approximately 44 with Graves' ophthalmopathy and about 58 with stable Graves' hyperthyroidism, was used to find distinguishing TCR V-J signatures. Following sampling, methimazole starting at 30 mg daily was given to hyperthyroidism patients, and high-dose intravenous methylprednisolone was given to ophthalmopathy patients.

Paper-wide results and their limitations: Most expanded thyroid clonotypes (frequency above 0.001) were also detected in blood, a finding suggesting that blood repertoires may reflect thyroid immune responses. In validation, the model predicted progression to ophthalmopathy a median of around six months before onset, with 70% to 71% sensitivity and roughly 72% specificity. Sample size was not statistically predetermined, and blinding of investigators to group allocation was not performed. A 13 V-J signature model separated ophthalmopathy from stable hyperthyroidism, with 87.88% sensitivity and 81.08% specificity in cross-validation and 80%/75% in testing.

Measured from the cysteine to the phenylalanine, the CDR3 is 16 residues long. Of all the DNA, just the CDR3 is kept, 48 bases in frame from base 1. Reading the germline V gene (reference sequence) gives CDR1 LGHDT and CDR2 YNNKEL. For this chain, trimming is 4 bases at the V end and 7 bases at the J end, and the number of junction bases without a gene match is 13. Hyperthyroidism patients were newly diagnosed, had a disease duration of under 2 months, and were aged 18 to 65 years. The study excluded patients with uncontrolled infections, other autoimmune diseases, pregnancy or lactation. Clinical symptoms, serum thyroxine and TRAb, thyroid ultrasound, and orbital computed tomography formed the basis for the diagnoses. For progressor patients, blood was drawn at the first diagnosis of hyperthyroidism, before any ophthalmopathy symptoms had appeared. Ficoll-Paque density gradient centrifugation was used to isolate PBMCs from around 10 ml of fresh peripheral blood. Progressor patients were initially diagnosed with Graves' hyperthyroidism and developed ophthalmopathy during follow-up. Trizol reagent was used to extract total RNA, and RNA quality was then checked on an Agilent 2100 Bioanalyzer.

The TCR beta CDR3 regions were amplified from RNA transcripts. The TCR CDR3 was subjected to a first round of RT-PCR using the HTBI primer set and the Qiagen OneStep RT-PCR kit. A second multiplex PCR round built the libraries, followed by size selection and purification. Libraries were sequenced paired-end with 100 bp reads on an Illumina HiSeq2000. The published analysis was carried out like this. SOAPnuke was used to process the raw data, removing reads that contained adapters or uncalled bases, had a mean Phred below 15, or lacked an exact match to the constant primer or identifier. High-quality paired reads were merged with COPE v1.2.5, and unique nucleotide sequences were defined as clonotypes. Clonotypes were aligned to IMGT TRBV, TRBD and TRBJ reference segments using MiTCR v1.1. Analysis was restricted to V-J combinations with a frequency above 0.0001, which covered about 99% of repertoires. A TCS score was defined as the ratio between F50 (clonal expansion) and ExV (chaos), using BLOSUM62-based TCRdist between CDR3 peptides within each V-J. Welch's t-statistics and random forest reduced 514 V-J features to 10 to 15, which were used in a naive Bayes classifier (R e1071). TCRdb reran the public reads through fastp at Q25 and MiXCR, keeping productive beta chains. Every CDR3 protein is listed once, alongside the most common genes and DNA of its rows. These V and J calls originate from TCRdb's pipeline instead of the authors' own analysis. The sample table lists 140,000 or so distinct CDR3 sequences, more than 20% of them with a count of one. The ten largest clones represent 60% to 80% of the sample.

This clonotype came up many times. The antigen this receptor binds is unknown. No base quality values were provided; no much bigger clone lies one nucleotide off. This TCR came from a woman aged 45-59 years with Graves' hyperthyroidism that later progressed to Graves' ophthalmopathy. This receptor chain uses TRBV3-1 and TRBJ2-1, and 7 junction bases match TRBD2. Sequencing was done on a sample of blood. The encoded CDR3 is CASSLPGGGKLNEQFF. The sequence in DNA is TGTGCCAGCAGCCTCCCCGGGGGAGGGAAGTTAAATGAGCAGTTCTTC.